This record covers a single T cell receptor beta chain. Its antigen is currently unknown. This sample is part of a study of cytomegalovirus exposure and HLA in healthy donors. Whole-study findings and limits: A later analysis linked some 17,000 TCR beta sequences to HLA alleles at 0.05 false discovery rate. As was reported, the classifier diagnosed cytomegalovirus status with high specificity and sensitivity.

Primers included in the PCR were 60 Vbeta and 13 Jbeta primers. Profiled with immunoSEQ multiplex PCR; TCRdb holds only in-frame clones, not every one. The sample consists of some 150,000 clones, roughly 80% of them appearing once. The V end lost 3 bases, the J end lost 0 bases, and 6 bases lay between the germline ends. Germline CDR1 and CDR2: MNHNS and SASEGT. The CDR3 is 14 amino acids. The chain has TRBV6-1 and TRBJ1-5; a possible D gene is TRBD1 (5 bases). The sample comprised PBMCs. This receptor was identified in a man in his forties in good health and CMV-seronegative. CDR3 protein: CASSDRASNQPQHF. The DNA of the CDR3 is TGTGCCAGCAGTGACAGGGCTAGCAATCAGCCCCAGCATTTT.